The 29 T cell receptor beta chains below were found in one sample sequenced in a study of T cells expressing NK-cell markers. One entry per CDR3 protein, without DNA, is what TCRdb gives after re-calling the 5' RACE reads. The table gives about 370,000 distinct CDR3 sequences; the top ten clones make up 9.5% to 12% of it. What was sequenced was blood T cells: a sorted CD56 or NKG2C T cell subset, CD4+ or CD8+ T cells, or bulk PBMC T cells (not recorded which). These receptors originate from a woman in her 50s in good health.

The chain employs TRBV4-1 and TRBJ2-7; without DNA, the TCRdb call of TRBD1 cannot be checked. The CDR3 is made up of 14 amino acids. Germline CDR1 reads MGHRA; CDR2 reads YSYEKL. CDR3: CASSVRGETYEQYF.

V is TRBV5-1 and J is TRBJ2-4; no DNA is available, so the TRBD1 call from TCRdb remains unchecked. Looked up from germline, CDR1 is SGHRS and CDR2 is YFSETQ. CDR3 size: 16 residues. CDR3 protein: CASSWTSGQGINIQYF.

The CDR3 protein is CASSSDRTLTDTQYF. V gene TRBV9 combines with J gene TRBJ2-3; TCRdb's D call of TRBD1 is untestable without DNA. The CDR3 runs to 15 residues. Germline V gene data show CDR1 as SGDLS and CDR2 as YYNGEE.

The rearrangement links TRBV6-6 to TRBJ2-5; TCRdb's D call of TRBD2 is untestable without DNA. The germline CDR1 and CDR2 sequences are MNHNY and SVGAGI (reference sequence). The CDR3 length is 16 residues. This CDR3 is CASSYDGGTSRETQYF.

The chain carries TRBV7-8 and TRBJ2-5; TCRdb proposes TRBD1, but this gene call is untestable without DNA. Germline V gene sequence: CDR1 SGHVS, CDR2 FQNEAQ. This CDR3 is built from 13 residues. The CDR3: CASSSGQSGTQYF.

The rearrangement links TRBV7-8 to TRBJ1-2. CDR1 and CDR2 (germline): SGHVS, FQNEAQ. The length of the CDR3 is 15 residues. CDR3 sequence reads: CASSLVPDMNYGYTF.

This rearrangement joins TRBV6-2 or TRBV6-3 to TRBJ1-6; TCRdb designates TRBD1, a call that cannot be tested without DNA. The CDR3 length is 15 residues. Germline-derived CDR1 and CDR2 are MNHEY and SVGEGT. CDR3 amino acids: CASSYSTGASSPLHF.

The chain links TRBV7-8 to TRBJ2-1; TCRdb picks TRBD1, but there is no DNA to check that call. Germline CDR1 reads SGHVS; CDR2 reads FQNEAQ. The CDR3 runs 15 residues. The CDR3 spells CASSRSRVPGGGQFF. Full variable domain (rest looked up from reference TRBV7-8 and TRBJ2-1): GAGVSQSPRYKVAKRGQDVALRCDPISGHVSLFWYQQALGQGPEFLTYFQNEAQLDKSGLPSDRFFAERPEGSVSTLKIQRTQQEDSAVYLCASSRSRVPGGGQFFGPGTRLTVL.

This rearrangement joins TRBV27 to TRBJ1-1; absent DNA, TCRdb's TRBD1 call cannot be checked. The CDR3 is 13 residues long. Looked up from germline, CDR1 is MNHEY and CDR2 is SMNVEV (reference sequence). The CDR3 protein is CASSSGTGTEAFF.

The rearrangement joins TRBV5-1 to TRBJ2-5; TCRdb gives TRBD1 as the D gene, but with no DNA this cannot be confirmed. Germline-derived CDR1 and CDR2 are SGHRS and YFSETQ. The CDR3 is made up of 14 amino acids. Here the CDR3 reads CASRRDSHQETQYF.

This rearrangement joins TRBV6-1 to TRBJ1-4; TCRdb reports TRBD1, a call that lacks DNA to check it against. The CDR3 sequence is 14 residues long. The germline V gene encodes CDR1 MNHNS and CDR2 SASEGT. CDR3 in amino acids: CASSTGGTPEKLFF.

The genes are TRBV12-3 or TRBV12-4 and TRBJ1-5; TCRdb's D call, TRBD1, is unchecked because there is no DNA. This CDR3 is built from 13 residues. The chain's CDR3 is CASSFSQEQPQHF.

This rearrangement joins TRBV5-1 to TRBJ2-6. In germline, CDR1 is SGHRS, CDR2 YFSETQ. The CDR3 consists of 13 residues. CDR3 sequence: CASLGTGANVLTF.

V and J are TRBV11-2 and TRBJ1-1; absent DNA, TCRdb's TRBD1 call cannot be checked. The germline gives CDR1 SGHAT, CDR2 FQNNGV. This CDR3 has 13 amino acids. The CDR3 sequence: CASSLAPGFEAFF.

Here the CDR3 reads CASSLRRVRDEQYF. This chain links TRBV7-8 with TRBJ2-7; the TCRdb call, TRBD2, lacks DNA for checking. The CDR3 loop spans 14 amino acids. Germline lookup yields CDR1 SGHVS and CDR2 FQNEAQ.

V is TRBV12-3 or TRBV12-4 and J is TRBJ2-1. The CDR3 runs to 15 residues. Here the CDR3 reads CASSLGPGIYNEQFF.

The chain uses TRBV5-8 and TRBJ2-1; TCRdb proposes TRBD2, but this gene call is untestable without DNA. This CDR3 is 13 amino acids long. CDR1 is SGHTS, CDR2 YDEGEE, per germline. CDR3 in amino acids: CASSLVGGRKQFF.

The CDR3 reads CATESTTTYYTF. The chain recombines TRBV7-9 with TRBJ1-2. CDR1 and CDR2 from the germline V gene are SEHNR and FQNEAQ (reference sequence). The CDR3 covers 12 residues.

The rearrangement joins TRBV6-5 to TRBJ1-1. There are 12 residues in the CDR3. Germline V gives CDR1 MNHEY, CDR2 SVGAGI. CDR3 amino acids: CATRVGNTEAFF.

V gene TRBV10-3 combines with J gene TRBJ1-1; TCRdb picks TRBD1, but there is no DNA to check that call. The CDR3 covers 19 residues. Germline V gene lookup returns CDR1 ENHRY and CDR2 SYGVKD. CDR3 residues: CATIATLQQGQGRMPEAFF.

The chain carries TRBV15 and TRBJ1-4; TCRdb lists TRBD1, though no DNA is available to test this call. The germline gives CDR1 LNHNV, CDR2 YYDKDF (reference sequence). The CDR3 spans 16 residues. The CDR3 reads CATSRDVTGVNEKLFF.

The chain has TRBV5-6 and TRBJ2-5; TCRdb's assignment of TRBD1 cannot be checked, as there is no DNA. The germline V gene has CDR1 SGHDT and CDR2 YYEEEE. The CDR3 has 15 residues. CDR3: CASSLVTGEEETQYF.

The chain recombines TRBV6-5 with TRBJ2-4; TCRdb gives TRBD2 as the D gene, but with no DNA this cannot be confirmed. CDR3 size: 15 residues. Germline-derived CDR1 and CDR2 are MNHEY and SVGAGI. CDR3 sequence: CASSFRPLAKNIQYF.

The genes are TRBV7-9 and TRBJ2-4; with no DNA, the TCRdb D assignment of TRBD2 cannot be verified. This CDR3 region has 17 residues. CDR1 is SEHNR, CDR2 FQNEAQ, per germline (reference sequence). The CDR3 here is CASSLAGPALAKNIQYF.

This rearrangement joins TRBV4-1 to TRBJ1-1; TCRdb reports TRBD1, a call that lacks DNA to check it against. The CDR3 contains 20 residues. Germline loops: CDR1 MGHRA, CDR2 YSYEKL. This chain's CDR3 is CASNPGQGRVLRTLNTEAFF.

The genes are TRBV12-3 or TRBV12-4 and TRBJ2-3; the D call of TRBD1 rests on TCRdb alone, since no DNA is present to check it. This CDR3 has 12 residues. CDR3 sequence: CATQGVTDTQYF.

This CDR3 is CASSSSGTGSAEAFF. The J gene is TRBJ1-1, the V gene TRBV13; without DNA, the TCRdb call of TRBD1 cannot be checked. The CDR3 has 15 residues. In germline, CDR1 is PRHDT, CDR2 FYEKMQ (reference sequence).

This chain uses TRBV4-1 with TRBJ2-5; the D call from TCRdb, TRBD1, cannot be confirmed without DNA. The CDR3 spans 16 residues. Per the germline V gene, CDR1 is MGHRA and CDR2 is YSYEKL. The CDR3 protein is CASSQEGEGYQETQYF.

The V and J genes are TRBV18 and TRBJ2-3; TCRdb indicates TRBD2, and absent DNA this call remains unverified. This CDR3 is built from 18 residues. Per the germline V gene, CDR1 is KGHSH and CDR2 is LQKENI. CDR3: CASSPQRRATFSTDTQYF.